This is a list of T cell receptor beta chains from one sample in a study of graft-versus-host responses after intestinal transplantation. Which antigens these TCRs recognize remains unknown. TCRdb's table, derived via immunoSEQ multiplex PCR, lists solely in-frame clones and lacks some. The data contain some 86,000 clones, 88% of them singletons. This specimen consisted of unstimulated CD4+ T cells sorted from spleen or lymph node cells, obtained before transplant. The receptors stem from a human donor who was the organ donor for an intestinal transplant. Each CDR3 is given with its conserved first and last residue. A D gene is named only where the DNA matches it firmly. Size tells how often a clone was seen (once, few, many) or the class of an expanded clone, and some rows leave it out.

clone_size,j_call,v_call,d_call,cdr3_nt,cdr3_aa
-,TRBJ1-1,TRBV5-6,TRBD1,TGTGCCAGCAGCACGACAGGGTTAACTGAAGCTTTCTTT,CASSTTGLTEAFF
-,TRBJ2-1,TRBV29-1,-,TGCAGCGCCCGGCTTAACAGCAATGAGCAGTTCTTC,CSARLNSNEQFF
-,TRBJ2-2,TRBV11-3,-,TGTGCCAGCAGCTCTGGGGAGCTGTTTTTT,CASSSGELFF
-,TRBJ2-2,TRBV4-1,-,TGCGCCAGCAGCATGTCATCCGGGGAGCTGTTTTTT,CASSMSSGELFF
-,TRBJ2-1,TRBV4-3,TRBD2,TGCGCCAGCAGCCAAGAGTGGGCGGGAGGGGGAAATGAGCAGTTCTTC,CASSQEWAGGGNEQFF
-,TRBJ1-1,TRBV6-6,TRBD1,TGTGCCAGCAGGGTGGGACAGGAGAACACTGAAGCTTTCTTT,CASRVGQENTEAFF
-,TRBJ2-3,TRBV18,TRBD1,TGTGCCAGCTCACCCGTCGGACAGGCGACTCACACAGATACGCAGTATTTT,CASSPVGQATHTDTQYF
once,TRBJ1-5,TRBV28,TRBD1,TGTGCCAGCAGTCTCTCAGGGGGGCTTAATCAGCCCCAGCATTTT,CASSLSGGLNQPQHF
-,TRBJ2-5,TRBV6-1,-,TGTGCCAGCAGTGAACCCTACCGGTACCAAGAGACCCAGTACTTC,CASSEPYRYQETQYF
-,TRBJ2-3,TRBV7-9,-,TGTGCCAGCAGCCCTAAGGTGCGTCGGGAGTCCTTGGATACGCAGTATTTT,CASSPKVRRESLDTQYF